This T cell receptor (beta chain) was profiled in a study of CD8+CD57+ T cells in acquired aplastic anemia. Across the whole study: When averaged, DNA from sorted CD4+ and CD8+ cells came to around 3.4 ug.

Concerning this clonotype itself: The target antigen is unknown.

Notes on the study in general: The study found no significant CD8+ Simpson's diversity difference between patients and controls. Patients and controls shared about 30 CD8+ CDR3 sequences.

All sequencing subjects had displayed CD8+CD57+ cell expansion on flow cytometry. TCR beta VDJ and CDR3 profiling used genomic DNA as template. TCRdb re-derived calls from the reads in MiXCR, one entry per CDR3 protein. This sample has about half a million distinct CDR3 sequences, with approximately 33% found just once. This receptor was obtained from a human donor with aplastic anemia. Sequenced sample: sorted CD4+, CD8+, or CD8+CD57+ T cells (not recorded which) from PBMCs.

This chain's CDR3 is CASRFFAYWTGELTNTEAFF. CDR3 sequence (DNA): TGTGCCAGCAGGTTCTTCGCATACTGGACAGGGGAACTTACGAACACTGAAGCTTTCTTT. V is TRBV11-1 and J is TRBJ1-1, with 9 bases fitting TRBD1. In germline, CDR1 is SGHAT, CDR2 FQDESV (reference sequence). V lost 6 bases and J lost 1; bases outside the gene matches: 21. The CDR3 contains 20 residues.